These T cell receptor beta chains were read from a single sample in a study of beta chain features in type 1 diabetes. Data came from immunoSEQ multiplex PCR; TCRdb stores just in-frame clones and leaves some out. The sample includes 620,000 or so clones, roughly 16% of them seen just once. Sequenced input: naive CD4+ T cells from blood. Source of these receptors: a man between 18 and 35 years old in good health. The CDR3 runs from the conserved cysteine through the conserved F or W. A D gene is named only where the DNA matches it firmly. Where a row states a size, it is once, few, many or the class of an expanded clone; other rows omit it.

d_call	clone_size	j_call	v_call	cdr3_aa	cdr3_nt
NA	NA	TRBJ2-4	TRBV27	CASSLPEKNIQYF	TGTGCCAGCAGTTTGCCAGAAAAAAACATTCAGTACTTC
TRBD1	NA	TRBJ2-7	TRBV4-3	CASSQGQFGYEQYF	TGCGCCAGCAGCCAGGGACAGTTTGGCTACGAGCAGTACTTC
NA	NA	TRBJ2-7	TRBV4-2	CASSQDLGIYEQYF	TGTGCCAGCAGCCAAGATCTAGGGATCTACGAGCAGTACTTC
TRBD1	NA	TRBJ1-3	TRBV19	CASTNPPTDRAGNTIYF	TGTGCCAGTACCAACCCTCCCACGGACAGGGCGGGAAACACCATATATTTT
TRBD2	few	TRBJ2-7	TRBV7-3	CASSPVAGGSHEQYF	TGTGCCAGCAGCCCGGTTGCGGGAGGGAGCCACGAGCAGTACTTC
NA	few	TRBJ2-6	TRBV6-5	CASSYILSGANVLTF	TGTGCCAGCAGTTATATCCTCTCTGGGGCCAACGTCCTGACTTTC
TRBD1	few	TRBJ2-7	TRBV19	CASSSDRGLYEQYF	TGTGCCAGTAGTTCCGACAGGGGGCTGTACGAGCAGTACTTC
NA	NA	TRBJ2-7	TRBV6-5	CASSSQAYEQYF	TGTGCCAGCAGTTCCCAGGCCTACGAGCAGTACTTC
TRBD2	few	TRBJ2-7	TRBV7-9	CASSPFTSALREQYF	TGTGCCAGCAGTCCTTTCACTAGCGCTCTCCGCGAGCAGTACTTC
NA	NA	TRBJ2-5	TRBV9	CASSEARAETQYF	TGTGCCAGCTCCGAGGCAAGGGCAGAGACCCAGTACTTC
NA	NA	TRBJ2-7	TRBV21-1	CASSKPGGTAYEQYF	TGTGCCAGCAGCAAACCAGGCGGGACAGCCTACGAGCAGTACTTC
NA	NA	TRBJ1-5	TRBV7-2	CASSLEGGRNQPQHF	TGTGCCAGCAGCTTAGAAGGGGGGCGTAATCAGCCCCAGCATTTT
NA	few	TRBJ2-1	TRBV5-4	CASSATTGASYNEQFF	TGTGCCAGCAGCGCCACTACTGGGGCCTCCTACAATGAGCAGTTCTTC
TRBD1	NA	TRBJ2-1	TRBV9	CASSGSGTGRKGEQFF	TGTGCCAGCAGCGGTTCAGGGACAGGGAGGAAGGGTGAGCAGTTCTTC
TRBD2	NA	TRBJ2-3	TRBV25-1	CASSGGLAGEGDTQYF	TGTGCCAGCAGTGGGGGACTAGCGGGAGAGGGAGATACGCAGTATTTT
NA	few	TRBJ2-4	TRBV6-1	CASRMGGLAKNIQYF	TGTGCCAGCAGGATGGGGGGGCTAGCCAAAAACATTCAGTACTTC
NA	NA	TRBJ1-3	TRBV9	CASSVESGNTIYF	TGTGCCAGCAGCGTCGAGTCTGGAAACACCATATATTTT
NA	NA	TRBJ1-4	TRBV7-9	CASSPQVSGEKLFF	TGTGCCAGCAGCCCCCAAGTTTCCGGTGAAAAACTGTTTTTT
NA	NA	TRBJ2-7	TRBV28	CSSGWEQYF	TGTTCCTCGGGTTGGGAGCAGTACTTC
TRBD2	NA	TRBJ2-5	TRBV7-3	CASSSRLGGRETQYF	TGTGCCAGCAGCTCCCGACTGGGCGGGAGAGAGACCCAGTACTTC
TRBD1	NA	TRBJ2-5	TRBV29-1	CSVGGQIQETQYF	TGCAGCGTTGGGGGACAGATCCAAGAGACCCAGTACTTC
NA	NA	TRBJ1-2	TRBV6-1	CASSEGTAGGGKGYTF	TGTGCCAGCAGTGAAGGTACCGCCGGAGGGGGAAAGGGCTACACCTTC
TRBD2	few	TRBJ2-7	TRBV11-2	CASSLKSGTSGIEQYF	TGTGCCAGCAGCCTCAAATCCGGGACTAGCGGGATCGAGCAGTACTTC
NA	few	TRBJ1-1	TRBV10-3	CATRHTVGTEAFF	TGTGCCACCAGACATACGGTAGGCACTGAAGCTTTCTTT
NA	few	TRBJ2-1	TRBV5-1	CASSLLSRASYNEQFF	TGCGCCAGCAGCCTGTTATCCAGGGCATCCTACAATGAGCAGTTCTTC
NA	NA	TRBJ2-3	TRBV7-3	CASSAQQGGLSDTQYF	TGTGCCAGCAGCGCCCAACAAGGGGGGCTTTCGGATACGCAGTATTTT
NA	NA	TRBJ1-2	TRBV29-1	CSVRSSPGSNYGYTF	TGCAGCGTTCGTTCAAGCCCAGGGTCCAACTATGGCTACACCTTC
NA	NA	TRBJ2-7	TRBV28	CASTKGVYEQYF	TGTGCCAGCACCAAGGGGGTCTACGAGCAGTACTTC
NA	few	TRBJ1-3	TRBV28	CASSLTGYGNTIYF	TGTGCCAGCAGTTTAACTGGATATGGAAACACCATATATTTT
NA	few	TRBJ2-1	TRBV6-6	CASSHVLGLRFF	TGTGCCAGCAGCCACGTACTTGGACTACGGTTCTTC
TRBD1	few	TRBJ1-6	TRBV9	CASSASRGTGGDYNSPLHF	TGTGCCAGCAGCGCTAGCCGCGGGACAGGGGGCGACTATAATTCACCCCTCCACTTT
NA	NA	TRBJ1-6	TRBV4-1	CASSSSPGNSDSPLHF	TGCGCCAGCAGCTCTAGCCCGGGGAACTCAGATTCACCCCTCCACTTT
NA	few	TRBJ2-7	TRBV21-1	CASSLDWRATESYEQYF	TGTGCCAGCAGCCTCGACTGGCGGGCCACCGAAAGCTACGAGCAGTACTTC
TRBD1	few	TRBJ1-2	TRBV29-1	CSVGQGRGYTF	TGCAGCGTCGGACAGGGGAGAGGCTACACCTTC
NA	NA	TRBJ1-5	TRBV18	CASSAWRYQGWGNQPQHF	TGTGCCAGCTCAGCGTGGAGGTATCAGGGATGGGGCAATCAGCCCCAGCATTTT
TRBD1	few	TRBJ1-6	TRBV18	CASSPGTGFSPLHF	TGTGCCAGCTCACCAGGGACAGGCTTCTCACCCCTCCACTTT
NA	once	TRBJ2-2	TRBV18	CASSLYRQTPNTGELFF	TGTGCCAGCTCACTATATCGACAGACTCCGAACACCGGGGAGCTGTTTTTT
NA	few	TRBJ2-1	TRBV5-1	CASSLGETSYNEQFF	TGCGCCAGCAGCTTGGGGGAGACCTCCTACAATGAGCAGTTCTTC
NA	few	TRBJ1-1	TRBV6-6	CASIRELNTEAFF	TGTGCCAGCATTCGGGAGTTGAACACTGAAGCTTTCTTT
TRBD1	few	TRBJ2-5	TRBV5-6	CASSVTGTGGGETQYF	TGTGCCAGCAGCGTTACCGGGACAGGGGGCGGGGAGACCCAGTACTTC
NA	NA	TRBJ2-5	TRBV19	CASSRGSGETQYF	TGTGCCAGTAGTAGGGGGTCGGGGGAGACCCAGTACTTC
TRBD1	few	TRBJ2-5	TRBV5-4	CASSLDPTGVQETQYF	TGTGCCAGCAGCTTGGACCCAACAGGGGTCCAAGAGACCCAGTACTTC
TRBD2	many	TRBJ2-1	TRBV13	CASSATSGRYNNEQFF	TGTGCCAGCAGCGCCACTAGCGGGAGGTACAACAATGAGCAGTTCTTC
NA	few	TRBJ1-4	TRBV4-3	CASSQELKGKANEKLFF	TGCGCCAGCAGCCAAGAATTAAAGGGGAAGGCTAATGAAAAACTGTTTTTT
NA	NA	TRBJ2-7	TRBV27	CASSWTNSYEQYF	TGTGCCAGCAGCTGGACTAACTCCTACGAGCAGTACTTC
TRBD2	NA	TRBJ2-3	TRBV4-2	CASSQGDYLTDTQYF	TGTGCCAGCAGCCAAGGGGACTACCTCACAGATACGCAGTATTTT
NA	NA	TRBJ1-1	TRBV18	CASSPEQAPNTEAFF	TGTGCCAGCTCACCGGAGCAGGCGCCGAACACTGAAGCTTTCTTT
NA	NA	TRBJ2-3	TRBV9	CASSVDRPGTTDTQYF	TGTGCCAGCAGCGTCGATAGACCAGGAACCACAGATACGCAGTATTTT
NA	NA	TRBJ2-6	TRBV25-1	CASSVSRGANVLTF	TGTGCCAGCAGTGTTTCCAGAGGGGCCAACGTCCTGACTTTC
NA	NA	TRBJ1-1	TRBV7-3	CASSLGGSNTEAFF	TGTGCCAGCAGCTTGGGGGGCTCGAACACTGAAGCTTTCTTT
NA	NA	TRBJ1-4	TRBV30	CAWSLNGVSRNEKLFF	TGTGCCTGGAGCCTCAACGGGGTGTCGCGTAATGAAAAACTGTTTTTT
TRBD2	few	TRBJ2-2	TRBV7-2	CASRPAGVGGELFF	TGTGCCAGCAGACCAGCGGGAGTAGGCGGGGAGCTGTTTTTT
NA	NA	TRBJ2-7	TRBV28	CASSFQGDEQYF	TGTGCCAGCAGTTTTCAGGGCGACGAGCAGTACTTC
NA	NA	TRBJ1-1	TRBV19	CASSISGTANTEAFF	TGTGCCAGTAGTATATCGGGTACGGCGAACACTGAAGCTTTCTTT
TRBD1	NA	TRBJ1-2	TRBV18	CASSPTGTYGYTF	TGTGCCAGCTCACCGACAGGGACCTATGGCTACACCTTC
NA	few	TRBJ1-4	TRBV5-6	CASSLWGLGEKLFF	TGTGCCAGCAGCTTGTGGGGATTAGGTGAAAAACTGTTTTTT
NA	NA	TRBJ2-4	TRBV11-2	CASSFAGPPVGIQYF	TGTGCCAGCAGCTTTGCGGGACCCCCAGTGGGCATTCAGTACTTC
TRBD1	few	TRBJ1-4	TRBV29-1	CSVATSQGARRTNEKLFF	TGCAGCGTTGCAACCTCCCAGGGGGCGCGGCGGACTAATGAAAAACTGTTTTTT